What follows is one T cell receptor beta chain and its context. The antigen is not known. CDR3 length equals 11 residues. From germline, CDR1 is MGHDK and CDR2 SYGVNS. Trimming removed 8 bases from V and 10 bases from J, with 11 bases in between. Using its own MiXCR run on the RT-PCR reads, TCRdb lists one record per CDR3 protein. The sample consists of roughly 780,000 distinct CDR3 sequences, approximately 17% of them appearing once. The entry originates in a study of response to subunit inactivated influenza vaccine. The study's findings and limits: It was the authors' suggestion that each seasonal influenza vaccination recruits few new T cells.

Sample: PBMCs from blood, taken around 5 days after vaccination. The TCR was taken from a man between 50 and 59 years old who received an inactivated influenza vaccine. The chain employs TRBV25-1 and TRBJ1-4, with a weak D call TRBD1 (6 bases). The CDR3 sequence is CASGGAGKLFF. For the CDR3, the DNA is TGTGCCAGCGGGGGGGCAGGAAAACTGTTTTTT. Using reference TRBV25-1 and TRBJ1-4 for the parts outside the CDR3, the full variable domain is EADIYQTPRYLVIGTGKKITLECSQTMGHDKMYWYQQDPGMELHLIHYSYGVNSTEKGDLSSESTVSRIRTEHFPLTLESARPSHTSQYLCASGGAGKLFFGSGTQLSVL.